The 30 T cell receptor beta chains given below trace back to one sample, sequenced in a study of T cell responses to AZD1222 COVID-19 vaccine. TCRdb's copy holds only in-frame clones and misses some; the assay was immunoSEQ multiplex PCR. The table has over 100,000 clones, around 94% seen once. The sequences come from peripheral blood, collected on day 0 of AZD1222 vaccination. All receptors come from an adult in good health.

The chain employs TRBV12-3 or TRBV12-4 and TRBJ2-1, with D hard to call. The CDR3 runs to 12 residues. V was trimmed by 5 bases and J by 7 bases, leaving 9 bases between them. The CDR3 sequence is CASSASMNEQFF. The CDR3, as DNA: TGTGCCAGCAGTGCCAGTATGAATGAGCAGTTCTTC.

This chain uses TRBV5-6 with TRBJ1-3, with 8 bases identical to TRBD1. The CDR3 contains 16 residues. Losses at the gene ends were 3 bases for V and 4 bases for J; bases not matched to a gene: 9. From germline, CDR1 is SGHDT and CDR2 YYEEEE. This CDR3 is CASSWGDRKVGNTIYF. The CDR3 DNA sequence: TGTGCCAGCAGCTGGGGGGACAGGAAGGTGGGAAACACCATATATTTT. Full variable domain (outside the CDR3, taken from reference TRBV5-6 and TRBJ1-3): DAGVTQSPTHLIKTRGQQVTLRCSPKSGHDTVSWYQQALGQGPQFIFQYYEEEERQRGNFPDRFSGHQFPNYSSELNVNALLLGDSALYLCASSWGDRKVGNTIYFGEGSWLTVV.

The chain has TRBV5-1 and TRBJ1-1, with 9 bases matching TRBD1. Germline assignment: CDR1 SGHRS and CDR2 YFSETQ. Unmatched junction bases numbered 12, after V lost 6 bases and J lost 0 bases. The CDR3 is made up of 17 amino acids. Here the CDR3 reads CASTSGQGPVMNTEAFF. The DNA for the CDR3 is TGCGCCAGCACATCGGGACAGGGTCCCGTCATGAACACTGAAGCTTTCTTT.

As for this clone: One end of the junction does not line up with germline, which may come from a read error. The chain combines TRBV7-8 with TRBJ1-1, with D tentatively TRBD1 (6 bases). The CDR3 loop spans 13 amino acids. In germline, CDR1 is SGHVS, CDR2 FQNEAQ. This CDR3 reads CASSTTDGEQGIF. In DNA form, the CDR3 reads TGTGCCAGCAGCACAACCGATGGAGAACAGGGAATCTTT.

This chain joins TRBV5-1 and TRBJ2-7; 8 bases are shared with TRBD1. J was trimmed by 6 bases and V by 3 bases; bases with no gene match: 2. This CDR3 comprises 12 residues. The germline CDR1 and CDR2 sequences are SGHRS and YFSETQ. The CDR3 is CASSSDRGEQYF. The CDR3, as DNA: TGCGCCAGCAGCTCTGACAGGGGCGAGCAGTACTTC.

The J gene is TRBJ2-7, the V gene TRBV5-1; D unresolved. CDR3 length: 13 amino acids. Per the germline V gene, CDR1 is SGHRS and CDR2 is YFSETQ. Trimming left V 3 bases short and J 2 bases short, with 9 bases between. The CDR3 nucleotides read TGCGCCAGCAGCTCAGACCTAACCTACGAGCAGTACTTC. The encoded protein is CASSSDLTYEQYF. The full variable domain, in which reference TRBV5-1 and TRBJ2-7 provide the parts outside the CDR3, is KAGVTQTPRYLIKTRGQQVTLSCSPISGHRSVSWYQQTPGQGLQFLFEYFSETQRNKGNFPGRFSGRQFSNSRSEMNVSTLELGDSALYLCASSSDLTYEQYFGPGTRLTVT.

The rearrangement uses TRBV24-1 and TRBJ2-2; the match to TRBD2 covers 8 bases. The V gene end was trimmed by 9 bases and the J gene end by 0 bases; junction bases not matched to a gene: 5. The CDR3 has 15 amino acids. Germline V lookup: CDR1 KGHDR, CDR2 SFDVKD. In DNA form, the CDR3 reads TGTGCCACCGGCCCGGGAGGGACGAACACCGGGGAGCTGTTTTTT. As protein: CATGPGGTNTGELFF.

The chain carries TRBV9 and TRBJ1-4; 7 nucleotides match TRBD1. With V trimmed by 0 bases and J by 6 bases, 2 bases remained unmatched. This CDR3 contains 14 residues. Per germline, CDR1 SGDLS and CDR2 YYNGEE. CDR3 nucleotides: TGTGCCAGCAGCGTAGAGGGGGCCGATGAAAAACTGTTTTTT. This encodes CASSVEGADEKLFF.

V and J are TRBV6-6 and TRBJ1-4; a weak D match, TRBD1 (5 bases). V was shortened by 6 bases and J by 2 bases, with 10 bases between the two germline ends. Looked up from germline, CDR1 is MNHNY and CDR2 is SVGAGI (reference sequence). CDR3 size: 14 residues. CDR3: CASSPRGTNEKLFF. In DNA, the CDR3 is TGTGCCAGCAGCCCCCGGGGCACTAATGAAAAACTGTTTTTT.

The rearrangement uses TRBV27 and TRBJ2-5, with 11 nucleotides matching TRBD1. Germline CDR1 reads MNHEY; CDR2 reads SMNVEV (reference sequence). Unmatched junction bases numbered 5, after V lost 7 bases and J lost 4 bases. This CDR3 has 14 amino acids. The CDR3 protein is CASKRGQGGETQYF. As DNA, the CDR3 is TGTGCCAGCAAGCGGGGACAGGGGGGAGAGACCCAGTACTTC.

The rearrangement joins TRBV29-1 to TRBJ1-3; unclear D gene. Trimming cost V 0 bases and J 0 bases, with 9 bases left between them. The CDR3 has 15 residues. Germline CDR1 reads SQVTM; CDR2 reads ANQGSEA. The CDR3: CSVEDRTDSGNTIYF. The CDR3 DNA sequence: TGCAGCGTTGAAGATAGAACAGACTCTGGAAACACCATATATTTT.

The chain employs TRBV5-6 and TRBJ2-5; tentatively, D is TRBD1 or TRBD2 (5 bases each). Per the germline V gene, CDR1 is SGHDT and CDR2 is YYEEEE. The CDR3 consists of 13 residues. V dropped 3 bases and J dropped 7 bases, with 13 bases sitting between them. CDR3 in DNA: TGTGCCAGCAGCTCCCTGGGGGTCGGGACCCAGTACTTC. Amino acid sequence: CASSSLGVGTQYF.

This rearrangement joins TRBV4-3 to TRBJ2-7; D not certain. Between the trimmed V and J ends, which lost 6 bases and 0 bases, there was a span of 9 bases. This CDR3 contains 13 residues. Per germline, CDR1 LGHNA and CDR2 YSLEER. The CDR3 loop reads CASRERNSYEQYV. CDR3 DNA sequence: TGCGCCAGCAGAGAGCGTAACTCCTACGAGCAGTACGTC.

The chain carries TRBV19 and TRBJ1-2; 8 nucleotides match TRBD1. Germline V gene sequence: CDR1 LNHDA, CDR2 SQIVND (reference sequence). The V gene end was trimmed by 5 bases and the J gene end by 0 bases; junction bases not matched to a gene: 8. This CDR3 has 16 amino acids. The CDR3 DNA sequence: TGTGCCAGTAGTGGACAGGGTGGATTGGCTAACTATGGCTACACCTTC. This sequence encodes CASSGQGGLANYGYTF.

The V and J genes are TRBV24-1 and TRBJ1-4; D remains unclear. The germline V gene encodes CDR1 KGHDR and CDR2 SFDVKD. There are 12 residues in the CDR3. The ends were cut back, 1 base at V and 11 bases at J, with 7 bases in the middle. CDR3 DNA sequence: TGTGCCACCAGTGATTTAGCCGGGAAACTGTTTTTT. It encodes CATSDLAGKLFF.

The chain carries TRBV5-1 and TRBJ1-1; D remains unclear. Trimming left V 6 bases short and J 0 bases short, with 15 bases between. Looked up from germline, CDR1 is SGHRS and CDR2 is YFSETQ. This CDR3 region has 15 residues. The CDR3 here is CASTPRPDMNTEAFF. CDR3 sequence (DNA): TGCGCCAGCACCCCTCGGCCAGACATGAACACTGAAGCTTTCTTT.

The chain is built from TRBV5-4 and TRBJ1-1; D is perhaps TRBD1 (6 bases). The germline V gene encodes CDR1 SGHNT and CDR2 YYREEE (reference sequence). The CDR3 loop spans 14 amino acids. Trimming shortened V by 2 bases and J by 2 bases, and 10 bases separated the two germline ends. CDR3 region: CASSLDRRNTEAFF. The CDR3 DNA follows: TGTGCCAGCAGCTTAGACAGGCGAAACACTGAAGCTTTCTTT.

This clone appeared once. In nucleotides, the CDR3 is TGTGCCAGCAGCCCCCCCGGCCTAACTAGCACAGATACGCAGTATTTT. Residues: CASSPPGLTSTDTQYF. The chain is built from TRBV7-9 and TRBJ2-3; no definite D call. The V gene lost 5 bases and the J gene lost 0 bases, with 15 bases spanning the gap. The CDR3 sequence is 16 residues long. Looked up from germline, CDR1 is SEHNR and CDR2 is FQNEAQ (reference sequence). The variable domain in full, completed from reference TRBV7-9 and TRBJ2-3, reads DTGVSQNPRHKITKRGQNVTFRCDPISEHNRLYWYRQTLGQGPEFLTYFQNEAQLEKSRLLSDRFSAERPKGSFSTLEIQRTEQGDSAMYLCASSPPGLTSTDTQYFGPGTRLTVL.

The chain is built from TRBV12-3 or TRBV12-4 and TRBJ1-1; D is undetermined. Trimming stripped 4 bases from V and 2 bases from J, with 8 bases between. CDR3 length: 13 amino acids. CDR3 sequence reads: CASSSHDNTEAFF. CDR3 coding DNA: TGTGCCAGCAGTTCCCACGACAACACTGAAGCTTTCTTT.

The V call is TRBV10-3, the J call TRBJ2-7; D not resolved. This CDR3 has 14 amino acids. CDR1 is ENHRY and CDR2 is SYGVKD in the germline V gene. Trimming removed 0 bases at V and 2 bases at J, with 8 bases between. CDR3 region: CAISESSEPYEQYV. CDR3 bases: TGTGCCATCAGTGAGTCGAGCGAGCCCTACGAGCAGTACGTC.

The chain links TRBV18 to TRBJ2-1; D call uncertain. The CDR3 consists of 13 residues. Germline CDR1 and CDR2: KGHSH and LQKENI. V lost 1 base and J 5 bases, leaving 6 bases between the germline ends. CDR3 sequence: CASSPQRDNEQFF. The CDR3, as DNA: TGTGCCAGCTCACCACAGCGAGACAATGAGCAGTTCTTC. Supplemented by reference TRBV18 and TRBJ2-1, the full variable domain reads NAGVMQNPRHLVRRRGQEARLRCSPMKGHSHVYWYRQLPEEGLKFMVYLQKENIIDESGMPKERFSAEFPKEGPSILRIQQVVRGDSAAYFCASSPQRDNEQFFGPGTRLTVL.

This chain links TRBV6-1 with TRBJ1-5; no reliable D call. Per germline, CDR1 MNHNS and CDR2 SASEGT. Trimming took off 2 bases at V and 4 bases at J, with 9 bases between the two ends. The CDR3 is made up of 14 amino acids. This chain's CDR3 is CASSELYGNQPQHF. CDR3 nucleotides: TGTGCCAGCAGTGAACTCTACGGGAATCAGCCCCAGCATTTT.

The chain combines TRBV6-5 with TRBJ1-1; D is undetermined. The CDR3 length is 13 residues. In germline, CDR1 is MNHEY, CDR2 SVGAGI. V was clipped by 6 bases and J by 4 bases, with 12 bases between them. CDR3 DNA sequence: TGTGCCAGCAGGGTTATGGTGGGCACTGAAGCTTTCTTT. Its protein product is CASRVMVGTEAFF.

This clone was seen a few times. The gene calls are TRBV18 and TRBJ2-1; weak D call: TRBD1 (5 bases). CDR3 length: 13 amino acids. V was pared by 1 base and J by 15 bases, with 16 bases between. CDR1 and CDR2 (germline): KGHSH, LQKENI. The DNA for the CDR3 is TGTGCCAGCTCACCACGGGAAACGGTTAGGGGGTTCTTC. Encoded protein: CASSPRETVRGFF.

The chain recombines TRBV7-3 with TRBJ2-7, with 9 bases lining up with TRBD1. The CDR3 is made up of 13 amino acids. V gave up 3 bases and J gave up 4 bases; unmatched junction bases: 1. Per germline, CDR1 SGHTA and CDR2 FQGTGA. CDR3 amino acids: CASSFGQGYEQYF. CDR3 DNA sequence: TGTGCCAGCAGCTTTGGACAGGGGTACGAGCAGTACTTC.

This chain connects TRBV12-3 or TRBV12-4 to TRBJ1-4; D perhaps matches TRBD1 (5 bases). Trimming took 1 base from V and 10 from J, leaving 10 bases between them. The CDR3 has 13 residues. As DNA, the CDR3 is TGTGCCAGCAGTTTAGGGCAGGGAAGAAAACTGTTTTTT. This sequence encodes CASSLGQGRKLFF.

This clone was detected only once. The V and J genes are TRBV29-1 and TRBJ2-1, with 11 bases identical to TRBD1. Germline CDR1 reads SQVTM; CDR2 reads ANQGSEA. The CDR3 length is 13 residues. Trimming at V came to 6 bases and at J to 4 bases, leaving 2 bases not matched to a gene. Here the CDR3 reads CSVGTGGYNEQFF. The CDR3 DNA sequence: TGCAGCGTCGGGACAGGGGGATACAATGAGCAGTTCTTC.

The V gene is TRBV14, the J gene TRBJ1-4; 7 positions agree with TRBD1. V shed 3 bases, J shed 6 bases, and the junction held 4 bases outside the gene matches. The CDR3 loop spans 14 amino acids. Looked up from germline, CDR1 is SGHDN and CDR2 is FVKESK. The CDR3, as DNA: TGTGCCAGCAGCCAGCGACAGGGTTATGAAAAACTGTTTTTT. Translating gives CASSQRQGYEKLFF. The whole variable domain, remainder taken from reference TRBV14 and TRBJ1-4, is EAGVTQFPSHSVIEKGQTVTLRCDPISGHDNLYWYRRVMGKEIKFLLHFVKESKQDESGMPNNRFLAERTGGTYSTLKVQPAELEDSGVYFCASSQRQGYEKLFFGSGTQLSVL.

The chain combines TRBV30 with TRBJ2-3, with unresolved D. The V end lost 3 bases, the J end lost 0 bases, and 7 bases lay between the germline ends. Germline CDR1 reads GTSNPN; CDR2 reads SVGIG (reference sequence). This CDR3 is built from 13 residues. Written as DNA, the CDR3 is TGTGCCTGGAGGCAGGCTAGCACAGATACGCAGTATTTT. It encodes CAWRQASTDTQYF.

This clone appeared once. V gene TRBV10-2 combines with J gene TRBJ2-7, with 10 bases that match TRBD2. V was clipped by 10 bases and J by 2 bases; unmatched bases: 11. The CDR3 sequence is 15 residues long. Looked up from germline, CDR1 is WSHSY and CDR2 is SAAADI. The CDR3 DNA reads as TGCGCCACCCAGAGGCTAGCGGGGGCCACCTACGAGCAGTACTTC. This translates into CATQRLAGATYEQYF.